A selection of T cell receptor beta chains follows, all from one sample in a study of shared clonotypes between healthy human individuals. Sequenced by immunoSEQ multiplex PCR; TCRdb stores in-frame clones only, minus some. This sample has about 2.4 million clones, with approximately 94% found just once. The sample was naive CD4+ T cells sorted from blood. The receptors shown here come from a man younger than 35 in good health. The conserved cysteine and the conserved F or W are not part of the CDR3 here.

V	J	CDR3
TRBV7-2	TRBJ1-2	ASSLARTASGYT
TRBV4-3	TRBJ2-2	ASSQGIGPLAGELF
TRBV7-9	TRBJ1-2	ASSLGGQHYGYT
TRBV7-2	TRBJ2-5	ASSLSSAGMETQY
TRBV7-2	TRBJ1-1	ASRPSSNLREAF
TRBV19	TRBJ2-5	ASRFSGGQETQY
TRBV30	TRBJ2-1	AWGGWRGYNEQF
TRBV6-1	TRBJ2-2	ASSAFTRAKYTGELF
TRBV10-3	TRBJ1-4	AISESGLGEKLF
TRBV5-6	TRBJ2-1	ASSLQGAWDEQF
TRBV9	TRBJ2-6	ASSDRTGPGANVLT
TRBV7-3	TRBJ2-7	ASSLQPGQGAYEQY
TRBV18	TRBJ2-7	ASSPGGQSYEQY
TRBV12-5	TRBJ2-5	ASGPQGAAVSETQY
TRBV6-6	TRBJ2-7	ASSYPDRLHEQY
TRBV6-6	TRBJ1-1	ASSPGVWGEAF
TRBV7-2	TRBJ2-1	ASSLVSSGWDEQF
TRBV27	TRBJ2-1	ASSLSSGTEFSYNEQF
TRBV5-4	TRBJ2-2	ASSPAAGQNTGELF
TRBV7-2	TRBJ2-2	ASSLGGAANTGELF
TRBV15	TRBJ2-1	ATSTEQGARRNEQF
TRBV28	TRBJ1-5	ASSPRAWEQPQH
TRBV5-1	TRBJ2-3	ASRSGSMRLRTDTQY
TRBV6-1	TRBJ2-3	ASSVKRSTDTQY
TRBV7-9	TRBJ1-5	ASSKSGQLERQPQH
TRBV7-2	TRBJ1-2	ASSQRTEGHGYT
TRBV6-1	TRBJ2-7	ASSPYGGGVYEQY
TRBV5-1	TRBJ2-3	ASSSRLAISTDTQY
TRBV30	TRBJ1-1	ASKGQGGTEAF
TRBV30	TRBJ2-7	AWQTAGTGGHEQY
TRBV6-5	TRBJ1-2	ASSRGLYDYGYT
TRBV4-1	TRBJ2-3	ASSPLRSFITDTQY
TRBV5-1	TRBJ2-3	ASSRGQGIDTQY
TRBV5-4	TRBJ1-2	ASSSQGTYGYT
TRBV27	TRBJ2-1	ASSFREGNEQF
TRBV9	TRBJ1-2	ASSPLQGATGYGYT
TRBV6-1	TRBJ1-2	ASSAEVPGQAPYGYT
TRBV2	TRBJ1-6	ASSEAQGASYNSPLH
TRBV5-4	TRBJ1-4	ASSRQGKATNEKLF
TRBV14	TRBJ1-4	ASSQVSGSNEKLF
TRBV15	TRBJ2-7	ATSRDLEGSSY
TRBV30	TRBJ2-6	AWNPGRTSGANVLT
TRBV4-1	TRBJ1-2	ASSQATGFGYT
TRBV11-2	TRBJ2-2	ATKPGHANTGELF
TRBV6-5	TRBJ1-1	ASSYGDWNTEAF
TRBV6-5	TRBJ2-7	ASSSGGSTYEQY
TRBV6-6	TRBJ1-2	ASSYSDTSNYGYT
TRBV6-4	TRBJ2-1	ASSEEGLPYNEQF
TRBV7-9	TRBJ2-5	ASSKHQTQY
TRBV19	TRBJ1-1	ASSIRDEGTEAF
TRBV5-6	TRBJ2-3	ASSPLRDFTDTQY
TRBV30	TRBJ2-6	AWSVTAGANVLT
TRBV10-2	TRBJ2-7	ASSTSGPYEQY
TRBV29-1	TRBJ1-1	SVDTGDRWNTEAF
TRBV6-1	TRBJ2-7	AISGLGTSGTYEQY
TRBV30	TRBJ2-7	AWSLTSGNYEQY
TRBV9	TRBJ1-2	ASSVVDLANYGYT
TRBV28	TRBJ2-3	ASSLMAGGSDTQY